The 17 T cell receptor beta chains below were found in one sample sequenced in a study of identical twins. TCRdb itself ran the 5' RACE reads through MiXCR, one entry per CDR3 protein. Here the sample spans about 890,000 distinct CDR3 sequences, about 12% being singletons. The sample was also reused in another study, on yellow fever vaccine responses in identical twins.

The sequenced sample was PBMCs. The receptors here all came from a woman aged 18-30 years in good health.

This clonotype turned up a few times. The CDR3 protein is CATSPSRGGSYNEQFF. The DNA for the CDR3 is TGTGCCACCAGCCCCTCCCGGGGGGGCTCCTACAATGAGCAGTTCTTC. V gene TRBV15 combines with J gene TRBJ2-1, with 8 nucleotides matching TRBD2. Trimming cost V 5 bases and J 0 bases; bases outside gene matches: 6. This CDR3 has 16 amino acids. Germline V lookup: CDR1 LNHNV, CDR2 YYDKDF (reference sequence). Combining the CDR3 with reference TRBV15 and TRBJ2-1 gives the whole variable domain DAMVIQNPRYQVTQFGKPVTLSCSQTLNHNVMYWYQQKSSQAPKLLFHYYDKDFNNEADTPDNFQSRRPNTSFCFLDIRSPGLGDTAMYLCATSPSRGGSYNEQFFGPGTRLTVL.

This clonotype was seen a handful of times. The genes are TRBV24-1 and TRBJ2-1, with 9 nucleotides matching TRBD2. Trimming cost V 4 bases and J 0 bases; bases outside gene matches: 3. The CDR3 is 16 residues long. Germline CDR1 KGHDR, CDR2 SFDVKD. CDR3 sequence: CATSEREGPSYNEQFF. Written as DNA, the CDR3 is TGTGCCACCAGTGAGCGGGAGGGCCCCTCCTACAATGAGCAGTTCTTC.

This chain links TRBV5-1 with TRBJ2-5; the D gene is possibly TRBD2 (7 bases). From germline, CDR1 is SGHRS and CDR2 YFSETQ. The germline V and J ends were trimmed by 4 bases and 7 bases, with 23 bases remaining between them. This CDR3 has 16 residues. The CDR3 region is CASSDGRLVEGGTQYF. The CDR3 DNA is TGCGCCAGCAGCGACGGGAGGCTCGTCGAGGGGGGGACCCAGTACTTC.

The CDR3 reads CASSPPEGGGYNEQFF. DNA for the CDR3: TGTGCCAGCAGCCCCCCAGAGGGGGGTGGTTACAATGAGCAGTTCTTC. The chain combines TRBV3-1 with TRBJ2-1; possibly TRBD1 or TRBD2 for D (6 bases each). Trimming stripped 4 bases from V and 4 bases from J, with 17 bases between. The V gene's germline CDR1 is LGHDT and CDR2 YNNKEL (reference sequence). The CDR3 is 16 residues long.

This clonotype showed up just a few times. The rearrangement links TRBV6-1 to TRBJ2-6, with D possibly matching TRBD1 (7 bases). CDR1 and CDR2 (germline): MNHNS, SASEGT. V gave up 6 bases and J gave up 1 base, with 19 bases separating them. The CDR3 loop spans 18 amino acids. CDR3 bases: TGTGCCAGCAGCCGCGGGACAGCCTCGACGTCTGGGGCCAACGTCCTGACTTTC. The encoded protein is CASSRGTASTSGANVLTF.

The chain links TRBV20-1 to TRBJ2-3; 10 bases are a match to TRBD1. Germline V gene lookup returns CDR1 DFQATT and CDR2 SNEGSKA (reference sequence). The CDR3 has 14 residues. J lost 8 bases, V lost 6 bases, and 11 bases had no gene match. The CDR3 here is CSAQRDRGGGTQYF. Written as DNA, the CDR3 is TGCAGTGCACAGAGGGACAGGGGAGGAGGTACGCAGTATTTT.

With regard to this clonotype: This could be a read error, since a much larger clone is one nucleotide away. This chain links TRBV20-1 with TRBJ2-1; the match to TRBD2 covers 13 bases. This CDR3 region has 18 residues. Germline-derived CDR1 and CDR2 are DFQATT and SNEGSKA (reference sequence). CDR3 nucleotides: TGCTGTGCTAAGGGGACAGGGGGACTAGCGGGATGGTACAATGAGCAGTTCTTC. This translates into CCAKGTGGLAGWYNEQFF.

This clonotype was observed many times. The rearrangement joins TRBV11-2 to TRBJ2-1, with a weak D call TRBD2 (6 bases). Germline CDR1 and CDR2: SGHAT and FQNNGV. The CDR3 covers 15 residues. Trimming took 1 base from V and 8 from J, leaving 15 bases between them. Here the CDR3 DNA reads TGTGCCAGCAGCTTAGTTGGAGGGAAGAACTATGAGCAGTTCTTC. This codes for CASSLVGGKNYEQFF.

Only a few counts were recorded for this clonotype. The gene calls are TRBV20-1 and TRBJ2-1; TRBD2 matches 8 bases. CDR3 length: 16 amino acids. Per the germline V gene, CDR1 is DFQATT and CDR2 is SNEGSKA (reference sequence). The V gene end was trimmed by 4 bases and the J gene end by 3 bases; junction bases not matched to a gene: 11. The CDR3 coding sequence is TGCAGTGCTACCATTAGCGGGAAAGAAGTCTACAATGAGCAGTTCTTC. As protein: CSATISGKEVYNEQFF.

This clonotype was counted a few times. The chain joins TRBV13 to TRBJ2-1; 13 bases match TRBD2. CDR1 and CDR2 (germline): PRHDT, FYEKMQ (reference sequence). There are 22 residues in the CDR3. After removal of 5 bases from V and 5 bases from J, the junction contained 24 bases not matched to a gene. This chain's CDR3 is CASSRRTYLGLAGPKEDNEQFF. The CDR3 DNA reads as TGTGCCAGCAGCCGACGAACATACCTGGGACTAGCGGGACCTAAAGAAGACAATGAGCAGTTCTTC.

This clonotype was seen many times. The chain has TRBV12-3 or TRBV12-4 and TRBJ1-1, with D possibly matching TRBD1 (5 bases). The V end lost 4 bases, the J end lost 0 bases, and 12 bases lay between the germline ends. The CDR3 has 15 residues. Written as DNA, the CDR3 is TGTGCCAGCAGTTCGCAGGGCGTAATGAACACTGAAGCTTTCTTT. The encoded protein is CASSSQGVMNTEAFF.

This clonotype appeared many times. The chain carries TRBV4-1 and TRBJ1-1; D call uncertain. Germline V CDR1 and CDR2: MGHRA, YSYEKL. The CDR3 totals 15 residues. With 0 bases removed from V and 8 bases from J, the gap between germline ends came to 16 bases. CDR3: CASSQDIPAISEAFF. CDR3 in DNA: TGCGCCAGCAGCCAAGATATTCCGGCGATCAGCGAAGCTTTCTTT.

The table lists this clonotype with a few counts. The chain joins TRBV20-1 to TRBJ2-5, with 8 bases fitting TRBD2. From germline, CDR1 is DFQATT and CDR2 SNEGSKA (reference sequence). The CDR3 length is 14 residues. V trimming: 6 bases; J trimming: 7 bases; junction bases outside the gene matches: 13. CDR3: CSASLAEILGTQYF. The CDR3 nucleotides are TGCAGTGCCTCACTAGCGGAGATCCTAGGGACCCAGTACTTC.

The chain recombines TRBV2 with TRBJ1-5; D possibly corresponds to TRBD1 (5 bases). Germline CDR1 SNHLY, CDR2 FYNNEI. Trimming pared 5 bases from V and 6 bases from J, leaving 17 bases between. CDR3 length: 15 amino acids. The DNA of the CDR3 is TGTGCCAGCAGTCTTACGCAGGGTTCGGGTCAGCCCCAGCATTTT. Translating gives CASSLTQGSGQPQHF.

The V gene is TRBV12-3 or TRBV12-4, the J gene TRBJ2-4; no firm D call. The CDR3 is made up of 15 amino acids. V shed 3 bases and J shed 2 bases, with 11 bases lying between them. CDR3 region: CASSLGLGPKNIQYF. CDR3 DNA sequence: TGTGCCAGCAGTTTGGGCCTTGGTCCCAAAAACATTCAGTACTTC.

V is TRBV5-1 and J is TRBJ2-2, with no clear D. V shed 5 bases and J shed 0 bases, with 14 bases lying between them. This CDR3 is built from 16 residues. Germline V gene sequence: CDR1 SGHRS, CDR2 YFSETQ. The CDR3 DNA reads TGCGCCAGCAGTTTGCAGGCAAACGCGAACACCGGGGAGCTGTTTTTT. Protein: CASSLQANANTGELFF.

This clonotype was observed a handful of times. This chain links TRBV7-9 with TRBJ1-1; weak D call: TRBD1 (6 bases). The length of the CDR3 is 17 residues. Trimming took 1 base from V and 0 from J, leaving 15 bases between them. CDR1 and CDR2 (germline): SEHNR, FQNEAQ (reference sequence). The CDR3 DNA is TGTGCCAGCAGCTTAGGGCTGGGACATGGGGTGAACACTGAAGCTTTCTTT. Translation gives CASSLGLGHGVNTEAFF.